One sample yielded the 29 T cell receptor beta chains listed below, sequenced in a study of CD8+ T cells in alopecia areata. Using CD4, CD8alpha, NKG2D, NKG2ACE and other markers, pooled cutaneous lymph node cells were sorted. Extracted RNA was reverse transcribed into cDNA, the sequencing template. Only in-frame clones appear in the TCRdb table, and some are missing; sequencing was by immunoSEQ multiplex PCR. This sample has under 350,000 clones, each found more than once. The material sequenced was CD4+ T cells sorted from a lymph node. These receptors were obtained from a C3H/HeJ mouse with alopecia areata. Mouse strain MHC haplotype: H2-k.

This clone was detected a few times. Germline and genes: mouse. The CDR3 extends 4 residues past the end of the read, so its final part is completed from the germline J gene. J is TRBJ1-1 and V is TRBV19, with D possibly TRBD1 on 6 matching bases. The CDR3 loop spans 15 amino acids. Germline V gene data show CDR1 as FNHDT and CDR2 as SITEND (reference sequence). Trimming left V 4 bases short and J 0 bases short, with 13 bases between. The DNA read from the CDR3 is TGTGCCAGCAGTCTGGACAGCCATGCAAACACA. Residues: CASSLDSHANT. The entire CDR3 is CASSLDSHANTEVFF.

This clone was observed many times. Mouse names are used for the genes. The observed sequence ends 4 residues before the CDR3 terminus, with the missing tail filled in from the germline J gene. The gene calls are TRBV13-1 and TRBJ1-2; D is perhaps TRBD1 (6 bases). Deletions cut 0 bases from V and 1 base from J, with 10 bases between. From germline, CDR1 is NSHNY and CDR2 SYGAGN. This CDR3 is 15 amino acids long. CDR3 DNA, as far as it was read: TGTGCCAGCAGTGATGCAGGAGGGGGAAACTCC. Translated, it gives CASSDAGGGNS. The complete CDR3 reads CASSDAGGGNSDYTF.

A word on this clone: The germline and genes are mouse ones. The read gets to within 4 residues of the CDR3 end, and the germline J gene fills in the rest. This sequence joins TRBV19 and TRBJ2-7; 7 bases fit TRBD1. The germline CDR1 and CDR2 sequences are FNHDT and SITEND (reference sequence). J was trimmed by 0 bases and V by 0 bases; bases with no gene match: 6. The CDR3 contains 16 residues. The CDR3 bases that were read are TGTGCCAGCAGTATAGCTTTACAGGGGAGCTCCTAT. Amino acids: CASSIALQGSSY. The full CDR3 protein is CASSIALQGSSYEQYF. The complete variable domain, with remaining parts taken from reference TRBV19 and TRBJ2-7, reads GGIITQTPKFLIGQEGQKLTLKCQQNFNHDTMYWYRQDSGKGLRLIYYSITENDLQKGDLSEGYDASREKKSSFSLTVTSAQKNEMAVFLCASSIALQGSSYEQYFGPGTRLTVL.

This clone was recorded a few times. Germline and genes here are mouse. The read halts 4 residues ahead of the CDR3 end, with the missing end drawn from the germline J gene. The chain is built from TRBV17 and TRBJ2-5, with TRBD2 identical over 8 bases. Germline V gives CDR1 MNHDT, CDR2 YYDKIL. This CDR3 comprises 14 residues. CDR3 in amino acids: CASSRDGGGDTQYF. Partial CDR3 DNA: TGTGCTAGCAGTAGAGATGGGGGGGGAGAC.

Of note for this clone: Mouse names are used for the genes. The read stops 4 residues short of the end of the CDR3; the missing end is completed from the germline J gene. This sample includes further DNA sequences coding for the same CDR3. The chain couples TRBV19 to TRBJ2-3; weak D call: TRBD2 (5 bases). Germline CDR1 reads FNHDT; CDR2 reads SITEND (reference sequence). Trimming left V 2 bases short and J 0 bases short, with 7 bases between. The length of the CDR3 is 14 residues. CDR3 DNA, as far as it was read: TGTGCCAGCAGTATCTGGACTAGTGCAGAA. This sequence encodes CASSIWTSAE. The whole CDR3 sequence reads CASSIWTSAETLYF.

As regards this clone: Mouse germline and gene names are used. The sequence runs out 4 residues before the end of the CDR3; the remainder is reconstructed from the germline J gene. This sequence joins TRBV13-3 and TRBJ1-2; 11 positions agree with TRBD1. The trim removed 4 bases at V and 0 bases at J, leaving 2 bases unmatched. The CDR3 sequence is 15 residues long. The germline CDR1 and CDR2 sequences are NNHDY and SYVADS. The CDR3 loop reads CASSRDRGANSDYTF. Incomplete CDR3 DNA: TGTGCCAGCAGTCGGGACAGGGGGGCAAACTCC.

This clone was found a few times. The genes and germline here are from mouse. With the read ending 3 residues before the CDR3 end, the germline J gene is used to fill in that end. The gene calls are TRBV1 and TRBJ1-6; D is possibly TRBD1 (5 bases). TRBJ1-6 is an ORF; its function is uncertain. The CDR3 has 17 amino acids. The V end lost 0 bases, the J end lost 0 bases, and 9 bases lay between the germline ends. Germline CDR1 reads NSQYPW; CDR2 reads LRSPGD (reference sequence). Here the CDR3 reads CTCSADRRGSYNSPLYF. Partial CDR3 DNA: TGCACCTGCAGTGCAGATCGTAGGGGTTCCTATAATTCGCCC.

This clone was seen more than once but under ten times. Gene labels here are mouse ones. The read stops 4 residues short of the end of the CDR3; the missing end is completed from the germline J gene. V and J are TRBV13-3 and TRBJ2-5, with a tentative D call TRBD1 (5 bases). V was pared by 6 bases and J by 1 base, with 12 bases between. This CDR3 region has 14 residues. In germline, CDR1 is NNHDY, CDR2 SYVADS. The CDR3 DNA, read in part, is TGTGCCAGCAATCGCAAAGGGGACCAAGAC. It is translated as CASNRKGDQD. The complete CDR3 reads CASNRKGDQDTQYF.

As concerns this clone: Mouse gene names and germline throughout. The CDR3 end is not reached by the read, which stops 4 residues before it; the germline J gene fills it in. V gene TRBV13-1 combines with J gene TRBJ2-2; 8 nucleotides line up with TRBD1. Germline CDR1 NSHNY, CDR2 SYGAGN. This CDR3 has 14 residues. V lost 5 bases and J lost 3; bases outside the gene matches: 3. The CDR3 DNA, read in part, is TGTGCCAGCAGGACAGGGGTGGACACCGGG. Protein sequence: CASRTGVDTG. The entire CDR3 protein reads CASRTGVDTGQLYF.

This clone has a handful of counts. Gene and germline names: mouse. Coverage ceases 4 residues before the CDR3 finishes, and the germline J gene fills in the end. The same CDR3 arises from other DNA sequences in this sample as well. The chain is built from TRBV31 and TRBJ1-2, with D unclear. The germline V and J ends were trimmed by 0 bases and 1 base, with 6 bases remaining between them. The CDR3 runs 13 residues. CDR1 and CDR2 (germline): GKSSPN, SITVG. The CDR3 DNA, read in part, is TGTGCCTGGAGTCTGGCCGGAAACTCC. This translates into CAWSLAGNS. The whole CDR3 sequence reads CAWSLAGNSDYTF.

Comments on this clone: The germline and genes are mouse ones. The sample contains more than one DNA sequence encoding this CDR3. The CDR3 loop is CASRDSPSAETLYF. The CDR3 DNA, read in part, is TGTGCCAGCAGGGACAGCCCCAGTGCAGAA. The V call is TRBV13-3, the J call TRBJ2-3, with TRBD1 as a possible D gene (6 bases). The CDR3 is cut off 4 residues early in the read; its end comes from the germline J gene. Trimming shortened V by 5 bases and J by 0 bases, and 10 bases separated the two germline ends. The germline V gene encodes CDR1 NNHDY and CDR2 SYVADS. This CDR3 spans 14 amino acids.

This clone was seen only a few times. Mouse gene names apply. The CDR3 extends 4 residues past the end of the read, so its final part is completed from the germline J gene. This rearrangement joins TRBV19 to TRBJ2-1; D is unclear. Germline V lookup: CDR1 FNHDT, CDR2 SITEND (reference sequence). Trimming cost V 4 bases and J 2 bases, with 13 bases left between them. CDR3 size: 15 residues. The DNA read from the CDR3 is TGTGCCAGCAGTCCCCCCAGCCCCTACTATGCT. Its protein is CASSPPSPYYA. The full CDR3 is CASSPPSPYYAEQFF.

Concerning this clone itself: Gene names refer to mouse genes. The read ends 4 residues shy of where the CDR3 ends; the end is completed using the germline J gene. The identical CDR3 is also encoded by other nucleotide sequences in the sample. The rearrangement joins TRBV1 to TRBJ2-1, with TRBD1 matching over 8 bases. The CDR3 is made up of 16 amino acids. Germline CDR1 NSQYPW, CDR2 LRSPGD (reference sequence). V lost 0 bases to trimming and J lost 0 bases; unmatched junction nucleotides: 1. Partial CDR3 DNA: TGCACCTGCAGTGCAGACAGGGGGCCTAACTATGCT. It codes for CTCSADRGPNYA. The complete CDR3 sequence is CTCSADRGPNYAEQFF.

About this clone: Any gene name here is a mouse gene name. The read ends 4 residues shy of where the CDR3 ends; the end is completed using the germline J gene. V gene TRBV19 combines with J gene TRBJ1-2; a possible D gene is TRBD1 (6 bases). Germline loops: CDR1 FNHDT, CDR2 SITEND (reference sequence). The CDR3 totals 14 residues. The V gene lost 5 bases and the J gene lost 0 bases, with 11 bases spanning the gap. The CDR3 DNA, read in part, is TGTGCCAGCAGACAGGGACAAACAAACTCC. This gives the protein CASRQGQTNS. The full CDR3 is CASRQGQTNSDYTF.

This clone has more than one count but fewer than ten. The genes and germline here are from mouse. The missing CDR3 end, 4 residues past where the read stops, is filled in from the germline J gene. In the same sample, other DNA sequences code for this CDR3. This sequence joins TRBV17 and TRBJ2-3, with a possible D match to TRBD1 (5 bases). V lost 6 bases and J 0 bases, leaving 10 bases between the germline ends. Per germline, CDR1 MNHDT and CDR2 YYDKIL. The CDR3 runs 14 residues. CDR3 bases read: TGTGCTAGCAGCAGACAGTCTAGTGCAGAA. Protein sequence: CASSRQSSAE. The full CDR3 protein reads CASSRQSSAETLYF.

This clone was counted only a few times. Germline and genes: mouse. The CDR3 spells CTCSADLDWGNNYAEQFF. The DNA read from the CDR3 is TGCACCTGCAGTGCAGATCTGGACTGGGGGAATAACTATGCT. The gene calls are TRBV1 and TRBJ2-1; TRBD2 agrees at 10 bases. The CDR3 goes on 4 residues after the read ends, and that part is filled in from the germline J gene. This CDR3 has 18 residues. V trimming: 0 bases; J trimming: 0 bases; junction bases outside the gene matches: 5. CDR1 is NSQYPW and CDR2 is LRSPGD in the germline V gene (reference sequence).

This clone came up a few times. Mouse names are used for the genes. The CDR3 end is not reached by the read, which stops 4 residues before it; the germline J gene fills it in. The chain uses TRBV13-1 and TRBJ1-1, with 10 positions matching TRBD1. Germline V CDR1 and CDR2: NSHNY, SYGAGN. The CDR3 consists of 14 residues. This chain's CDR3 is CASSAPGQGPEVFF. CDR3 DNA, as far as it was read: TGTGCCAGCAGTGCCCCGGGACAGGGGCCA.

This clone was counted between two and nine times. The gene symbols are mouse symbols. Sequencing ends 4 residues short of the CDR3 end; the germline J gene provides the rest. The sample contains more than one DNA sequence encoding this CDR3. V is TRBV1 and J is TRBJ1-2; 8 bases map to TRBD1. Germline values: CDR1 NSQYPW, CDR2 LRSPGD (reference sequence). The V and J ends lost 3 bases and 2 bases, in that order; junction bases with no gene match: 2. This CDR3 contains 14 residues. The CDR3 sequence is CTCSADRGNSDYTF. The sequenced CDR3 bases are TGCACCTGCAGTGCCGACAGGGGCAACTCC.

This clone showed up just a few times. Here the gene names and germline are mouse. The read gets to within 4 residues of the CDR3 end, and the germline J gene fills in the rest. This chain uses TRBV19 with TRBJ1-1, with TRBD1 identical over 9 bases. V lost 2 bases, J lost 1 base, and 3 bases stayed unmatched. Germline CDR1 reads FNHDT; CDR2 reads SITEND (reference sequence). The CDR3 totals 15 residues. CDR3 DNA, as far as it was read: TGTGCCAGCAGTATCGCGGGACAGGGAAACACA. It codes for CASSIAGQGNT. In full, the CDR3 is CASSIAGQGNTEVFF. The whole variable domain, filled in from reference TRBV19 and TRBJ1-1, reads GGIITQTPKFLIGQEGQKLTLKCQQNFNHDTMYWYRQDSGKGLRLIYYSITENDLQKGDLSEGYDASREKKSSFSLTVTSAQKNEMAVFLCASSIAGQGNTEVFFGKGTRLTVV.

This clone was seen repeatedly, ten times or more. Gene names follow the mouse nomenclature. The read stops 4 residues short of the end of the CDR3; the missing end is completed from the germline J gene. V usage is TRBV3 and J usage is TRBJ2-5; the match to TRBD1 covers 7 bases. The V segment lost 4 bases and the J segment 3 bases; nucleotides outside the gene matches: 1. Germline V gene sequence: CDR1 SNHLY, CDR2 FYNGKV (reference sequence). The CDR3 covers 13 residues. The CDR3 region is CASSSDRQDTQYF. The sequenced CDR3 bases are TGTGCCAGCAGCTCGGACAGGCAAGAC.

Notes on this clone: The gene names given are mouse names. The DNA ends 4 residues before the CDR3 does, and the rest of the CDR3 is filled in from the germline J gene. This chain connects TRBV13-2 to TRBJ1-2, with a possible D match to TRBD1 (6 bases). This CDR3 is 13 amino acids long. Germline lookup yields CDR1 NNHNN and CDR2 SYGAGS (reference sequence). The DNA read from the CDR3 is TGTGCCAGCGGTGGTCTCAGGGGATCC. This sequence encodes CASGGLRGS. The entire CDR3 is CASGGLRGSDYTF.

In regard to this clone: The gene names here belong to mouse. The read is 4 residues too short to cover the CDR3 end, so that end is filled in from the germline J gene. Other DNA sequences in this sample translate to the same CDR3. This sequence joins TRBV5 and TRBJ2-7; TRBD1 might be the D (5 bases). The CDR3 has 13 residues. In germline, CDR1 is LGHNA, CDR2 YNLKQL (reference sequence). The chain's CDR3 is CASSQDRQYEQYF. CDR3 DNA (partial): TGTGCCAGCAGCCAAGACCGACAGTAT.

This clone has a handful of counts. The germline and genes are mouse ones. The CDR3 sequence is CASSQEFRGGPETLYF. The DNA read from the CDR3 is TGTGCCAGCAGCCAAGAATTTCGGGGGGGCCCAGAA. The chain has TRBV5 and TRBJ2-3; 8 bases line up with TRBD2. The observed sequence ends 4 residues before the CDR3 terminus, with the missing tail filled in from the germline J gene. This CDR3 is built from 16 residues. Germline CDR1 reads LGHNA; CDR2 reads YNLKQL (reference sequence). V lost 0 bases to trimming and J lost 4 bases; unmatched junction nucleotides: 6.

This clone appeared a few times. The genes and germline here are from mouse. The CDR3 is cut off 4 residues early in the read; its end comes from the germline J gene. The rearrangement joins TRBV31 to TRBJ1-2; no definite D call. CDR1 GKSSPN and CDR2 SITVG come from the germline V gene. The CDR3 covers 12 residues. Trimming pared 2 bases from V and 0 bases from J, leaving 4 bases between. This CDR3 is CAWSEANSDYTF. CDR3 bases read: TGTGCCTGGAGTGAGGCAAACTCC.

The sample holds a few counts of this clone. Gene and germline names: mouse. The read is 4 residues too short to cover the CDR3 end, so that end is filled in from the germline J gene. The J gene is TRBJ2-7, the V gene TRBV13-1, with TRBD2 identical over 9 bases. CDR1 and CDR2 (germline): NSHNY, SYGAGN. This CDR3 comprises 15 residues. The ends lost 5 bases at V and 0 bases at J; junction bases unmatched: 6. The CDR3 reads CASRGGLGSSYEQYF. Partial CDR3 DNA: TGTGCCAGCAGGGGAGGACTGGGGAGCTCCTAT.

There are a few counts of this clone. Mouse names are used for the genes. The CDR3 goes on 4 residues after the read ends, and that part is filled in from the germline J gene. Different DNA sequences within this sample yield the same CDR3. The chain couples TRBV13-1 to TRBJ2-7, with 9 bases identical to TRBD2. CDR1 and CDR2 (germline): NSHNY, SYGAGN. The length of the CDR3 is 14 residues. The trim removed 1 base at V and 3 bases at J, leaving 2 bases unmatched. This CDR3 is CASSDRGLGYEQYF. The DNA read from the CDR3 is TGTGCCAGCAGTGATAGGGGACTGGGCTAT.

Points on this clone: Germline and genes: mouse. The read stops 4 residues short of the end of the CDR3; the missing end is completed from the germline J gene. The rearrangement joins TRBV31 to TRBJ1-2; D is perhaps TRBD1 (5 bases). V was cut by 1 base and J by 0 bases, with 9 bases left in between. Germline V gives CDR1 GKSSPN, CDR2 SITVG. CDR3 length: 14 residues. The CDR3 is CAWSPPTANSDYTF. CDR3 DNA (partial): TGTGCCTGGAGTCCACCGACAGCAAACTCC.

Worth noting for this clone: Mouse gene names apply. The read terminates 4 residues before the CDR3 end, so the remaining end is supplied by the germline J gene. Other nucleotide sequences from this sample produce the same CDR3. The rearrangement joins TRBV13-1 to TRBJ2-5, with TRBD2 matching 10 bases. V was pared by 2 bases and J by 0 bases, with 3 bases of the junction left unmatched. CDR1 NSHNY and CDR2 SYGAGN come from the germline V gene. CDR3 length: 16 amino acids. CDR3 bases read: TGTGCCAGCAGTGACAGACTGGGGGGAAACCAAGAC. Translated: CASSDRLGGNQD. The full CDR3 protein is CASSDRLGGNQDTQYF.

There are a few counts of this clone. Gene names and germline match the mouse. The read comes to an end 4 residues before the CDR3 does, leaving the germline J gene to fill in the end. The V gene is TRBV19, the J gene TRBJ2-4; 8 bases are shared with TRBD2. V was pared by 6 bases and J by 0 bases, with 9 bases of the junction left unmatched. The CDR3 covers 16 residues. CDR1 and CDR2 from the germline V gene are FNHDT and SITEND (reference sequence). Incomplete CDR3 DNA: TGTGCCAGCACCCCATGGCTGGGGGGTAGTCAAAAC. Translated: CASTPWLGGSQN. The full CDR3 is CASTPWLGGSQNTLYF. Variable domain in full (rest from reference TRBV19 and TRBJ2-4): GGIITQTPKFLIGQEGQKLTLKCQQNFNHDTMYWYRQDSGKGLRLIYYSITENDLQKGDLSEGYDASREKKSSFSLTVTSAQKNEMAVFLCASTPWLGGSQNTLYFGAGTRLSVL.